These 9 T cell receptor beta chains were sequenced from one sample in a study of Tregs in tolerant kidney transplant recipients. The table came from immunoSEQ multiplex PCR; TCRdb's copy has only in-frame clones and leaves some out. This table has under 95,000 clones, approximately 89% appearing once. The source material was Tregs from blood, sampled before the transplant. The receptors originated from a human donor who received a combined kidney and bone marrow transplant.

The J gene is TRBJ2-1, the V gene TRBV7-2, with 10 bases that match TRBD2. The CDR3 spans 15 residues. The ends lost 2 bases at V and 5 bases at J; junction bases unmatched: 3. Germline V CDR1 and CDR2: SGHTA, FQGNSA. The CDR3 DNA reads TGTGCCAGCAGCTTATCGACTAGCGGGCACAATGAGCAGTTCTTC. Translating it yields CASSLSTSGHNEQFF.

The chain recombines TRBV4-1 with TRBJ2-1; the D gene is possibly TRBD2 (6 bases). V was shortened by 4 bases and J by 8 bases, with 18 bases between the two germline ends. This CDR3 is built from 15 residues. Germline V gene data show CDR1 as MGHRA and CDR2 as YSYEKL. As DNA, the CDR3 is TGCGCCAGCAGCCGTGCCGGGACTTATTACGATGAGCAGTTCTTC. It yields the protein CASSRAGTYYDEQFF.

The CDR3 DNA is TGTGCCAGTAGTAGCTTGTGGGGACGCTATGGCTACACCTTC. It codes for CASSSLWGRYGYTF. The V call is TRBV19, the J call TRBJ1-2, with a tentative D call TRBD1 (5 bases). Germline V gene sequence: CDR1 LNHDA, CDR2 SQIVND (reference sequence). The V and J ends lost 4 bases and 4 bases respectively, with 13 bases between them. The CDR3 totals 14 residues.

The V gene is TRBV6-5, the J gene TRBJ1-2; the D is unclear. This CDR3 is 13 amino acids long. The V end was cut by 3 bases, the J end by 7 bases, with 12 bases between. Germline lookup yields CDR1 MNHEY and CDR2 SVGAGI. CDR3 DNA sequence: TGTGCCAGCAGTTATTCCTTCGACATTGGCTACACCTTC. Translating gives CASSYSFDIGYTF.

V is TRBV4-2 and J is TRBJ1-4; D is unclear. Germline V gene data show CDR1 as LGHNA and CDR2 as YNFKEQ. The V end lost 3 bases, the J end lost 1 base, and 12 bases lay between the germline ends. The CDR3 loop spans 16 amino acids. The CDR3 coding sequence is TGTGCCAGCAGCCAGGATACGGCTGGAACTAATGAAAAACTGTTTTTT. Amino acid sequence: CASSQDTAGTNEKLFF.

CDR3 bases: TGTGCCAGCAGTTCTACCGGGACAGGGGACTACGAGCAGTACTTC. Translated: CASSSTGTGDYEQYF. V and J are TRBV27 and TRBJ2-7; 10 bases line up with TRBD1. J lost 3 bases, V lost 4 bases, and 6 bases had no gene match. Germline assignment: CDR1 MNHEY and CDR2 SMNVEV (reference sequence). This CDR3 contains 15 residues.

This clone was recorded only once. V gene TRBV9 combines with J gene TRBJ1-2; 7 nucleotides agree with TRBD1. Germline V CDR1 and CDR2: SGDLS, YYNGEE. This CDR3 region has 14 residues. The junction had 11 bases not matched to a gene; V was cut back by 4 bases and J by 8 bases. The CDR3 region has the DNA TGTGCCAGCAGCCCCTTGAGGGGGCCAGGGGGCTACACCTTC. Translating gives CASSPLRGPGGYTF.

This clone was recorded once. The chain employs TRBV27 and TRBJ2-1, with 7 nucleotides matching TRBD2. This CDR3 is built from 15 residues. CDR1 and CDR2 (germline): MNHEY, SMNVEV (reference sequence). The junction had 6 bases not matched to a gene; V was cut back by 3 bases and J by 4 bases. The CDR3 sequence: CASSLSSGSYNEQFF. The CDR3 nucleotides are TGTGCCAGCAGTTTGTCTAGCGGATCATACAATGAGCAGTTCTTC.

The chain uses TRBV5-1 and TRBJ2-3; possibly TRBD2 for D (5 bases). Germline V gene data show CDR1 as SGHRS and CDR2 as YFSETQ. V dropped 7 bases and J dropped 3 bases, with 6 bases sitting between them. The CDR3 loop spans 11 amino acids. Written as DNA, the CDR3 is TGCGCCAGCGGAGGAACAGATACGCAGTATTTT. It translates to CASGGTDTQYF.